The source of this TCR beta chain is a study of CD8 T cells in Susac syndrome. Across the study: At the time of blood draw, patients with Susac syndrome were therapy-naive, receiving corticosteroids, or receiving intravenous immunoglobulin alone.

A quantity of about 0.45 to 1 ug RNA underwent reverse transcription using random hexamers. TCRdb reprocessed the immunoSEQ multiplex PCR reads via MiXCR and lists one record per CDR3 protein. The sample shows 75,000 to 80,000 distinct CDR3 sequences, 94% of them seen only once. Turning to this clonotype: What it binds is unknown.

Per the germline V gene, CDR1 is SQVTM and CDR2 is ANQGSEA. The V gene lost 5 bases and the J gene lost 10 bases, with 8 bases spanning the gap. This CDR3 is 9 amino acids long. Findings and caveats of the study: Detection of Susac-specific public clones gave some 17 in total CD8+ repertoires and about five in CD8+ TEMRA repertoires.

The sample comprised CD8+ T cells from PBMCs. The clonotype was recovered from a human donor with Susac syndrome. This chain uses TRBV29-1 with TRBJ1-1; D uncertain. The CDR3 region is CSVPEGAFF. The CDR3 region has the DNA TGCAGCGTTCCGGAGGGAGCTTTCTTT. The variable domain in full, completed from reference TRBV29-1 and TRBJ1-1, reads SAVISQKPSRDICQRGTSLTIQCQVDSQVTMMFWYRQQPGQSLTLIATANQGSEATYESGFVIDKFPISRPNLTFSTLTVSNMSPEDSSIYLCSVPEGAFFGQGTRLTVV.